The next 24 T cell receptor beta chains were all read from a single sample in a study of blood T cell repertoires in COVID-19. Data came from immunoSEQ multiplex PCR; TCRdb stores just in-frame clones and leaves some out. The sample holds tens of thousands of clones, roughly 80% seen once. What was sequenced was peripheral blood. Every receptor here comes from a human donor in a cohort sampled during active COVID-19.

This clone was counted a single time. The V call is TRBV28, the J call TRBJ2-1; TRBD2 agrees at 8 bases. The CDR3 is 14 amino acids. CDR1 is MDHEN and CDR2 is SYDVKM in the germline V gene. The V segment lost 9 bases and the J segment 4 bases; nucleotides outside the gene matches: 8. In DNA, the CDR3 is TGTGCCAGTAGGCAGGGCGGGGGGTACAATGAGCAGTTCTTC. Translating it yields CASRQGGGYNEQFF.

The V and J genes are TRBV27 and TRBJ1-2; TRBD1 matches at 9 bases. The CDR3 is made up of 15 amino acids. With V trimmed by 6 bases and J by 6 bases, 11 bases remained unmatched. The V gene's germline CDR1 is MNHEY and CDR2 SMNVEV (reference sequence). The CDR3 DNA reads TGTGCCAGCAGCCACACCGGACAGGGGAAGGATGGCTACACCTTC. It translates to CASSHTGQGKDGYTF.

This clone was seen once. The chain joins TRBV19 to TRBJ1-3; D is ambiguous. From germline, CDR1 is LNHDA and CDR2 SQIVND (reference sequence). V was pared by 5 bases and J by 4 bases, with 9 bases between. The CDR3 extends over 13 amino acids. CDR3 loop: CASSSILGNTIYF. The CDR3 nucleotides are TGTGCCAGTAGTTCAATACTCGGAAACACCATATATTTT.

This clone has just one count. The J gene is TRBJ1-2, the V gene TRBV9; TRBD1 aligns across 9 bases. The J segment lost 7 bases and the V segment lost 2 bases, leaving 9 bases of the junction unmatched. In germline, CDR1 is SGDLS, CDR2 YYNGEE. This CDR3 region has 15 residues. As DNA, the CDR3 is TGTGCCAGCAGCGTTCGACCGGGACAGGGAGGTGGCTACACCTTC. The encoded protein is CASSVRPGQGGGYTF.

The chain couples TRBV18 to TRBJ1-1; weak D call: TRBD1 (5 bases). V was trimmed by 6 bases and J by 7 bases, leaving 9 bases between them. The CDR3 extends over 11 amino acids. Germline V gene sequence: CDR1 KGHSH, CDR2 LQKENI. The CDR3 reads CASSQGGEAFF. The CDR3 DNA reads TGTGCCAGCTCCCAGGGTGGTGAAGCTTTCTTT.

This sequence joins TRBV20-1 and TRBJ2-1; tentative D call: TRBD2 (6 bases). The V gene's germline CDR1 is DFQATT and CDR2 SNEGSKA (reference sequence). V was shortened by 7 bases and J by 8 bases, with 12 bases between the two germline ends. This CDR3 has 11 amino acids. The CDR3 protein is CSGRRGDEQFF. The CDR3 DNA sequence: TGCAGTGGCCGGAGGGGTGATGAGCAGTTCTTC.

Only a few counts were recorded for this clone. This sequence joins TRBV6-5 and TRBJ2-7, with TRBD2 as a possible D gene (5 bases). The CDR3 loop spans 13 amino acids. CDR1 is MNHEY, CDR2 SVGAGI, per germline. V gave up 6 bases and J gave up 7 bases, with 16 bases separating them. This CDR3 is CASRRTGSGEQYF. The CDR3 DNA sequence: TGTGCCAGCAGGAGGACGGGGTCCGGAGAGCAGTACTTC.

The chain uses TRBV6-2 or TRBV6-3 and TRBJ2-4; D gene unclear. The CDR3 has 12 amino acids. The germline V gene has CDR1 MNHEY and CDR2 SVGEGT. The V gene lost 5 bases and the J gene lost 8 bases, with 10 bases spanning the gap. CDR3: CASSATLDIQYF. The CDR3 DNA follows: TGTGCCAGCAGTGCCACTTTAGACATTCAGTACTTC.

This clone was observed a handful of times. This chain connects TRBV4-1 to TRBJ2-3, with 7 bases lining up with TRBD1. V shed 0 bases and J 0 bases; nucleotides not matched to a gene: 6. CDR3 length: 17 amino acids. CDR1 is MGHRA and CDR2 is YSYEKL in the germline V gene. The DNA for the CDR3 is TGCGCCAGCAGCCAAGATCTGTGGACAGGTAGCACAGATACGCAGTATTTT. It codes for CASSQDLWTGSTDTQYF.

This CDR3 is CASSLDRSYEQYF. CDR3 nucleotide sequence: TGTGCCAGCAGTTTAGATCGCAGCTACGAGCAGTACTTC. The genes are TRBV12-3 or TRBV12-4 and TRBJ2-7; no firm D call. This CDR3 comprises 13 residues. Trimming removed 1 base at V and 3 bases at J, with 7 bases between.

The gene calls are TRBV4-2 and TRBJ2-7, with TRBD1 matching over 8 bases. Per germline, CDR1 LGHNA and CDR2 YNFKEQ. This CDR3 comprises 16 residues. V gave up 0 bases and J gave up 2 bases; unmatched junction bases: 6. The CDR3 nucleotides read TGTGCCAGCAGCCAAGAGCCGACAGGGGCAACCTACGAGCAGTACTTC. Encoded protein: CASSQEPTGATYEQYF.

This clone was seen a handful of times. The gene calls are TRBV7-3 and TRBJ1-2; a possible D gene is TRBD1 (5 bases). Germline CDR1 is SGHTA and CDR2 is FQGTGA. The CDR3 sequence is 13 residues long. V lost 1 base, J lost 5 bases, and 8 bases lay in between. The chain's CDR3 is CASSLNRGYGYTF. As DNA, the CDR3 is TGTGCCAGCAGCTTAAATCGGGGGTATGGCTACACCTTC.

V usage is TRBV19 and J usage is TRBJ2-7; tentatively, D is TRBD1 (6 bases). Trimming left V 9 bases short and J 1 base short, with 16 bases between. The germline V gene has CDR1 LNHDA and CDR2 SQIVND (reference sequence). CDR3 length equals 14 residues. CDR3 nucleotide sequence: TGTGCCAGCGGACCCCCAGGGGAGTCCTACGAGCAGTACTTC. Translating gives CASGPPGESYEQYF.

The CDR3 loop reads CATSRDRKAGTEAFF. As DNA, the CDR3 is TGTGCCACCAGCAGAGATAGGAAGGCGGGCACTGAAGCTTTCTTT. The gene calls are TRBV15 and TRBJ1-1; D is ambiguous. V was pared by 0 bases and J by 4 bases, with 12 bases between. This CDR3 contains 15 residues. Germline loops: CDR1 LNHNV, CDR2 YYDKDF (reference sequence).

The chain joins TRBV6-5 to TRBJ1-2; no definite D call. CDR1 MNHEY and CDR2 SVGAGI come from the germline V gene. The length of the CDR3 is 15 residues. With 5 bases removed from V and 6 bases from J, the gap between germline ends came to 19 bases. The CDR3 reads CASSPSGSGRNGYTF. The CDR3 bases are TGTGCCAGCAGTCCCAGCGGGTCAGGTCGGAATGGCTACACCTTC.

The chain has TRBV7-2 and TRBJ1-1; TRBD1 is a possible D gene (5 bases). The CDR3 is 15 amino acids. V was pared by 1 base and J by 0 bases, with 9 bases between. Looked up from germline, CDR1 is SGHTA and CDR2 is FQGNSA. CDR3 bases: TGTGCCAGCAGCTTAGAAGGGGATATGAACACTGAAGCTTTCTTT. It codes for CASSLEGDMNTEAFF. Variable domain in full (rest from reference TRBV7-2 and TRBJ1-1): GAGVSQSPSNKVTEKGKDVELRCDPISGHTALYWYRQSLGQGLEFLIYFQGNSAPDKSGLPSDRFSAERTGGSVSTLTIQRTQQEDSAVYLCASSLEGDMNTEAFFGQGTRLTVV.

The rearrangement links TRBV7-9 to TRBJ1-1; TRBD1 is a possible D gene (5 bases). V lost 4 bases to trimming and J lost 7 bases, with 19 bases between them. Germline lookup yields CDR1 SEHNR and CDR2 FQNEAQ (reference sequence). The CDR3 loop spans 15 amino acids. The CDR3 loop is CASSSVRQPIIEAFF. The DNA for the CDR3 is TGTGCCAGCAGCTCGGTCCGACAGCCTATTATTGAAGCTTTCTTT.

CDR3 in amino acids: CASSQVRDTAYEQYF. The CDR3 bases are TGCGCCAGCAGCCAAGTACGGGACACAGCCTACGAGCAGTACTTC. The J gene is TRBJ2-7, the V gene TRBV4-3; the D gene is possibly TRBD1 (6 bases). The V and J ends lost 1 base and 2 bases respectively, with 12 bases between them. Looked up from germline, CDR1 is LGHNA and CDR2 is YSLEER. The CDR3 runs 15 residues.

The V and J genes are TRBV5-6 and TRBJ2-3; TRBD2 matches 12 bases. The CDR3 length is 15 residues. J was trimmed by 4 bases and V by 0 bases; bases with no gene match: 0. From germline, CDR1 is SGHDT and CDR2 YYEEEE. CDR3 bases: TGTGCCAGCAGCTTGGGACTAGCGGGGGCAGATACGCAGTATTTT. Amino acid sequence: CASSLGLAGADTQYF. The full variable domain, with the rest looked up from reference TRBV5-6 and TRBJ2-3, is DAGVTQSPTHLIKTRGQQVTLRCSPKSGHDTVSWYQQALGQGPQFIFQYYEEEERQRGNFPDRFSGHQFPNYSSELNVNALLLGDSALYLCASSLGLAGADTQYFGPGTRLTVL.

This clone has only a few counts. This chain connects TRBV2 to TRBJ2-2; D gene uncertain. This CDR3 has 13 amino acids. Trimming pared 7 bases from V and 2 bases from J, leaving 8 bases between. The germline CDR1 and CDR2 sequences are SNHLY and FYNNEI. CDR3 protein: CASTPGNTGELFF. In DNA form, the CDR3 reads TGTGCCAGCACTCCAGGAAACACCGGGGAGCTGTTTTTT.

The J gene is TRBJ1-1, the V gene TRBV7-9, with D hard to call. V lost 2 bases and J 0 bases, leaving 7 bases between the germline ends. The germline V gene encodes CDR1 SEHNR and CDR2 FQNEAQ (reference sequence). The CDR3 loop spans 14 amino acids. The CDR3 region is CASSLSTVNTEAFF. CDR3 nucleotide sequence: TGTGCCAGCAGCTTATCCACAGTGAACACTGAAGCTTTCTTT.

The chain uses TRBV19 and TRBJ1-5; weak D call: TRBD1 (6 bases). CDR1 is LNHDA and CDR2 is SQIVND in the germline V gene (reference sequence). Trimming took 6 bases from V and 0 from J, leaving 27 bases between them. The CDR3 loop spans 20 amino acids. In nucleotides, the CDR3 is TGTGCCAGTAGGAGAGGGCCAGGGGCGTCCCTTATCAATAGCAATCAGCCCCAGCATTTT. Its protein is CASRRGPGASLINSNQPQHF.

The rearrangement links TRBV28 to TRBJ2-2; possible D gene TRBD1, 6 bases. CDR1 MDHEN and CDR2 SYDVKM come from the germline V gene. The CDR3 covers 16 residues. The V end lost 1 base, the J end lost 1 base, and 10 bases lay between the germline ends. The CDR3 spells CASSLFGGMNTGELFF. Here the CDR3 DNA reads TGTGCCAGCAGTTTATTTGGGGGCATGAACACCGGGGAGCTGTTTTTT.

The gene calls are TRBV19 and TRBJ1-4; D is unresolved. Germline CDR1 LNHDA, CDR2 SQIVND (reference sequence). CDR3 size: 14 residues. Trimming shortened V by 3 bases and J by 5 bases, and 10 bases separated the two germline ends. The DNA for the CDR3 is TGTGCCAGTAGTATGTCCCGAGCGAATGAAAAACTGTTTTTT. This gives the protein CASSMSRANEKLFF.